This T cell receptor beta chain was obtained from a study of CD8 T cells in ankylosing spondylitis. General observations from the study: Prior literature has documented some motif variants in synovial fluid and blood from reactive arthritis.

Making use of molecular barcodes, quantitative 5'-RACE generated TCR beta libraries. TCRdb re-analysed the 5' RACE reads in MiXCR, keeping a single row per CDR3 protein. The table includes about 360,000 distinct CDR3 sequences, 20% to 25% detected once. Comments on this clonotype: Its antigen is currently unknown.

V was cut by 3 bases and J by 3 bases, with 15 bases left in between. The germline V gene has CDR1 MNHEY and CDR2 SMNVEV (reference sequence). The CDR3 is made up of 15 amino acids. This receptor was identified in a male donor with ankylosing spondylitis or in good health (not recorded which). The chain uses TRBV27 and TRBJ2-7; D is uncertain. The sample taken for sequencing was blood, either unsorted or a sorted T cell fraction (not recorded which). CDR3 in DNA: TGTGCCAGCAGTTTGTCCCAGGAGAAATACTACGAGCAGTACTTC. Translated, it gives CASSLSQEKYYEQYF.